These T cell receptor beta chains were read from a single sample in a study of cytomegalovirus exposure and HLA in healthy donors. Data came from immunoSEQ multiplex PCR; TCRdb stores just in-frame clones and leaves some out. The sample has some 150,000 clones; the top ten hold 2.2%. Source material: PBMCs. The source is a woman aged 18-29 years in good health and CMV-seronegative. The CDR3 runs from the conserved cysteine through the conserved F or W. Each record gives: V gene, D gene, J gene, CDR3 DNA, CDR3 protein. D genes are given only for firm matches.

TRBV4-3,.,TRBJ2-6,TGCGCCAGCAGCCAAGGTGGGGGGGGCGCAGACGTCCTGACTTTC,CASSQGGGGADVLTF
TRBV5-1,TRBD2,TRBJ2-3,TGCGCCAGCAGCTTGGGAGCGGGAGTCACAGATACGCAGTATTTT,CASSLGAGVTDTQYF
TRBV5-4,TRBD1,TRBJ1-1,TGTGCCAGCAGGGGACAGGGGTTTGCTGAAGCTTTCTTT,CASRGQGFAEAFF
TRBV4-1,TRBD1,TRBJ1-5,TGCGCCAGCAGCCCAGCACCGGGACAGGTTAGCAATCAGCCCCAGCATTTT,CASSPAPGQVSNQPQHF
TRBV4-1,.,TRBJ1-3,TGCGCCAGCAGCCAAGTAGCGGGCTCTGGAAACACCATATATTTT,CASSQVAGSGNTIYF
TRBV6-5,.,TRBJ1-1,TGTGCCAGCAGGCGAACAGGGAAGAGAGACACTGAAGCTTTCTTT,CASRRTGKRDTEAFF
TRBV9,TRBD1,TRBJ1-5,TGTGCCAGCAGCGGGGACAGGGGCAATCAGCCCCAGCATTTT,CASSGDRGNQPQHF
TRBV16,TRBD1,TRBJ2-7,TGTGCCAGCAGCCCCCCAACCCGACAGGGTGCGTACGAGCAGTACTTC,CASSPPTRQGAYEQYF
TRBV6-1,.,TRBJ2-6,TGTGCCAGCAGTGAAGTAACCCTACAGGGCTCTGGGGCCAACGTCCTGACTTTC,CASSEVTLQGSGANVLTF
TRBV5-1,.,TRBJ1-1,TGCGCCAGCAGCCCTGGGGCTGGACGGACGAACACTGAAGCTTTCTTT,CASSPGAGRTNTEAFF
TRBV4-1,.,TRBJ2-4,TGCGCCAGCAGCCTCGGGGAGCTAGCCAAAAACATTCAGTACTTC,CASSLGELAKNIQYF
TRBV5-1,.,TRBJ2-1,TGCGCCAGCAGCCCCGGATGGGGCGATGAGCAGTTCTTC,CASSPGWGDEQFF
TRBV7-9,.,TRBJ2-3,TGTGCCAGCAGCTTAGGGCAATCTAGCACAGATACGCAGTATTTT,CASSLGQSSTDTQYF
TRBV5-1,TRBD2,TRBJ2-3,TGCGCCAGCAGCTTGGGACTAGCGGGGCGCGCAGATACGCAGTATTTT,CASSLGLAGRADTQYF
TRBV27,TRBD1,TRBJ1-1,TGTGCCAGCAGTGAACAAGGGGGCGTCAACACTGAAGCTTTCTTT,CASSEQGGVNTEAFF
TRBV5-4,.,TRBJ1-2,TGTGCCAGCACCAGGGGCGTAGATGGCTACACCTTC,CASTRGVDGYTF
TRBV6-4,.,TRBJ1-4,TGTGCCAGCAGTGACTCGAGGACACCTAATGAAAAACTGTTTTTT,CASSDSRTPNEKLFF
TRBV6-4,TRBD2,TRBJ2-3,TGTGCCAGCAGCCTAGCGGGAGGCACAGATACGCAGTATTTT,CASSLAGGTDTQYF
TRBV19,TRBD1,TRBJ1-5,TGTGCCAGTAGTATGGGACAGATTAGCAATCAGCCCCAGCATTTT,CASSMGQISNQPQHF
TRBV7-6,TRBD1,TRBJ1-1,TGTGCCAGCAGCCCAAGACCGGGACAGGGCCTTATGAACACTGAAGCTTTCTTT,CASSPRPGQGLMNTEAFF
TRBV5-4,TRBD2,TRBJ2-7,TGTGCCAGCAGCTTGGGACTAGCGGGCGGCGAGCAGTACTTC,CASSLGLAGGEQYF
TRBV5-6,.,TRBJ2-2,TGTGCCAGCAGCTTTGGGGCGTCCGGGGAGCTGTTTTTT,CASSFGASGELFF
TRBV7-6,.,TRBJ2-3,TGTGCCAGCAGCTTAGGCGGGGCTAGCACAGATACGCAGTATTTT,CASSLGGASTDTQYF
TRBV5-1,.,TRBJ1-1,TGCGCCAGCAGCTGGGGGCTGCCAGGAACTGAAGCTTTCTTT,CASSWGLPGTEAFF
TRBV4-1,.,TRBJ2-3,TGCGCCAGCAGCCAAGATCGGGGAGGCACAGATACGCAGTATTTT,CASSQDRGGTDTQYF
TRBV11-1,.,TRBJ1-1,TGTGCCAGCAGCTTCGGACATATGAACACTGAAGCTTTCTTT,CASSFGHMNTEAFF
TRBV5-1,TRBD2,TRBJ2-3,TGCGCCAGCAGCCCTGGGCTAGCGGGAGGGCCAGGGACAGATACGCAGTATTTT,CASSPGLAGGPGTDTQYF
TRBV5-1,TRBD2,TRBJ2-1,TGCGCCAGCAGCTTGGGAGGTGGGGTCAGGACTAGCGGGAGGCCTTGGTATGAGCAGTTCTTC,CASSLGGGVRTSGRPWYEQFF
TRBV11-2,TRBD2,TRBJ2-3,TGTGCCAGCAGCTTAGAGACTAGCGGGTTTAGCACAGATACGCAGTATTTT,CASSLETSGFSTDTQYF
TRBV4-2,.,TRBJ2-6,TGTGCCAGCAGCCGGACCTCTGACAGGCGCTCTGGGGCCAACGTCCTGACTTTC,CASSRTSDRRSGANVLTF
TRBV7-9,.,TRBJ2-5,TGTGCCAGCAGCGAGGGGGGGGCGGAGACCCAGTACTTC,CASSEGGAETQYF
TRBV5-1,TRBD2,TRBJ2-3,TGCGCCAGCAGCTTGGAACTAGCGGAGCGCACAGATACGCAGTATTTT,CASSLELAERTDTQYF
TRBV9,.,TRBJ2-7,TGTGCCAGCAGCGTATTCGGCGGTTCCTACGAGCAGTACTTC,CASSVFGGSYEQYF
TRBV4-2,.,TRBJ1-5,TGTGCCAGCAGCTTGGCCGGGGATAGCAATCAGCCCCAGCATTTT,CASSLAGDSNQPQHF
TRBV18,.,TRBJ2-1,TGTGCCAGCTCACCCCTAACCCGGGACACGGAGCAGTTCTTC,CASSPLTRDTEQFF
TRBV4-3,.,TRBJ2-6,TGCGCCAGCAGCCAAGATAGAGGAACTGGGGCCAACGTCCTGACTTTC,CASSQDRGTGANVLTF
TRBV6-6,.,TRBJ1-5,TGTGCCAGCAAGGTGATGGAGCACGCGGGACCCCAGCATTTT,CASKVMEHAGPQHF
TRBV6-5,TRBD1,TRBJ1-2,TGTGCCAGCAGAAAAGGGGACAGGGGTTCCAGTGGCTACACCTTC,CASRKGDRGSSGYTF
TRBV7-3,.,TRBJ2-1,TGTGCCAGCAGCTTAACCGTTAGCAACTACAATGAGCAGTTCTTC,CASSLTVSNYNEQFF
TRBV2,.,TRBJ2-5,TGTGCCAGCAGTGAACTAGAGACCCAGTACTTC,CASSELETQYF
TRBV29-1,TRBD1,TRBJ1-2,TGCAGCGTCAACAGGGGGCGAAAGGGCTACACCTTC,CSVNRGRKGYTF
TRBV27,TRBD2,TRBJ2-7,TGTGCCAGCAGTTTAACCGGGACTAGCTACTACGAGCAGTACTTC,CASSLTGTSYYEQYF
TRBV7-2,TRBD2,TRBJ2-5,TGTGCCAGCAGCCAAAGGACTAGCGCCTACCAAGAGACCCAGTACTTC,CASSQRTSAYQETQYF
TRBV28,TRBD1,TRBJ1-3,TGTGCCAGCAGCTCCGGACAGGGGGGAAACACCATATATTTT,CASSSGQGGNTIYF
TRBV11-1,.,TRBJ1-1,TGTGCCAGCAGCTTAGACAGGCCAGACACTGAAGCTTTCTTT,CASSLDRPDTEAFF
TRBV12-5,.,TRBJ1-5,TGTGCTAGTGGTTTGGTACAAGGGGGAAGTAATCAGCCCCAGCATTTT,CASGLVQGGSNQPQHF
TRBV19,TRBD2,TRBJ2-1,TGTGCCAGTAGTATTTCCGTTGGTAGCGGGAGCGTGCAGTTCTTC,CASSISVGSGSVQFF
TRBV19,TRBD2,TRBJ2-3,TGTGCCAGTAGTATTACTCTAGCGGGAGGGCGAGATACGCAGTATTTT,CASSITLAGGRDTQYF
TRBV5-1,.,TRBJ1-1,TGCGCCAGCAGCTTGGTCAGGGGAGACACTGAAGCTTTCTTT,CASSLVRGDTEAFF
TRBV6-1,TRBD2,TRBJ2-3,TGTGCCAGCAGTCGGACTAGCGGGAGCACAGATACGCAGTATTTT,CASSRTSGSTDTQYF
TRBV12-5,.,TRBJ1-5,TGTGCTAGTAGTTTTAAGAATCTCCAGGGCAATCAGCCCCAGCATTTT,CASSFKNLQGNQPQHF
TRBV9,.,TRBJ1-5,TGTGCCAGCAGCGTCGGACAGAATCAGCCCCAGCATTTT,CASSVGQNQPQHF